This T cell receptor beta chain was retrieved from a study of beta chain features in type 1 diabetes. Study-level background: What patients shared with healthy donors was a similar profile of age, gender and cell yields.

This clone turned up a few times. Its antigen is unknown. The V gene end was trimmed by 4 bases and the J gene end by 7 bases; junction bases not matched to a gene: 6. CDR1 KGHSH and CDR2 LQKENI come from the germline V gene. This CDR3 is built from 14 residues. Expressed TCRB transcripts got sequenced, as all isolated RNA was reverse transcribed. Sequencing used immunoSEQ multiplex PCR; TCRdb keeps in-frame clones, though not all of them. This table has about 360,000 clones, 10% to 15% appearing once. Whole-study findings and limits: Among type 1 diabetes patients, VDJ junctions had fewer insertions and more deletions. Researchers report that Type 1 diabetes patients had moderately but significantly shorter TCRB CDR3s across all four CD4+ subsets.

This receptor was identified in a man younger than 35 in good health. The chain combines TRBV18 with TRBJ1-5, with 8 bases fitting TRBD1. Sequencing was carried out using naive CD4+ T cells from blood. The CDR3 bases are TGTGCCAGCTCACTAGGACAGGGTGAGCAGCCCCAGCATTTT. Translation gives CASSLGQGEQPQHF.